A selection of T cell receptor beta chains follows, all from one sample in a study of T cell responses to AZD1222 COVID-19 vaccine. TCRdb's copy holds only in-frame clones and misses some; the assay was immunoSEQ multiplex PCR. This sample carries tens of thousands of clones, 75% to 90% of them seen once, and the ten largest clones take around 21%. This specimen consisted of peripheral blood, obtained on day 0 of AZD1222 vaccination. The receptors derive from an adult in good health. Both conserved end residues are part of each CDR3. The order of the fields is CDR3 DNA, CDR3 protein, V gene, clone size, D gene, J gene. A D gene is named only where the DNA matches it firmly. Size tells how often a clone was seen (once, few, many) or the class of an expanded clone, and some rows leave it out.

cdr3_nt: TGTGCCAGCTCCCAGACAGGGGTCCCCACACAATTCTACGAGCAGTACTTC; cdr3_aa: CASSQTGVPTQFYEQYF; v_call: TRBV18; clone_size: .; d_call: TRBD1; j_call: TRBJ2-7
cdr3_nt: TGTGCCAGCAGTGGCAAGGGCTCAGCCTATGGCTACACCTTC; cdr3_aa: CASSGKGSAYGYTF; v_call: TRBV2; clone_size: .; d_call: .; j_call: TRBJ1-2
cdr3_nt: TGTGCCACCCGCACAGTCTATAATTCACCCCTCCACTTT; cdr3_aa: CATRTVYNSPLHF; v_call: TRBV27; clone_size: once; d_call: .; j_call: TRBJ1-6
cdr3_nt: TGCGCCAGCAGCGTCGACAGGGGCGGCACAGATACGCAGTATTTT; cdr3_aa: CASSVDRGGTDTQYF; v_call: TRBV5-1; clone_size: .; d_call: TRBD1; j_call: TRBJ2-3
cdr3_nt: TGTGCCAGCAGCTTAGATAGCGGGGGATACAATGAGCAGTTCTTC; cdr3_aa: CASSLDSGGYNEQFF; v_call: TRBV7-9; clone_size: .; d_call: TRBD2; j_call: TRBJ2-1
cdr3_nt: TGTGCCAGCAGTGAAGGGACTAGCGGCTACAATGAGCAGTTCTTC; cdr3_aa: CASSEGTSGYNEQFF; v_call: TRBV6-4; clone_size: .; d_call: TRBD2; j_call: TRBJ2-1
cdr3_nt: TGTGCCAGCAGTACTAGCGGGAGGGCCAGCACCGGGGAGCTGTTTTTT; cdr3_aa: CASSTSGRASTGELFF; v_call: TRBV7-9; clone_size: .; d_call: TRBD2; j_call: TRBJ2-2
cdr3_nt: TGTGCCATCAAGGGCAGGCCGAACACTGAAGCTTTCTTT; cdr3_aa: CAIKGRPNTEAFF; v_call: TRBV10-3; clone_size: once; d_call: .; j_call: TRBJ1-1
cdr3_nt: TGTGCCAGCTCACCCGCATCCGGGCAGGCAGAGGAGCAGTACTTC; cdr3_aa: CASSPASGQAEEQYF; v_call: TRBV18; clone_size: .; d_call: .; j_call: TRBJ2-7
cdr3_nt: TGTGCCAGCAGCCAAACTGGCACTGAAGCTTTCTTT; cdr3_aa: CASSQTGTEAFF; v_call: TRBV6-2/TRBV6-3; clone_size: .; d_call: .; j_call: TRBJ1-1
cdr3_nt: TGTGCCAGTAGTATTGGAGGGACTAGCAGGGTTGAGCAGTTCTTC; cdr3_aa: CASSIGGTSRVEQFF; v_call: TRBV19; clone_size: .; d_call: TRBD2; j_call: TRBJ2-1
cdr3_nt: TGTGCCAGCAAAACCGGGGGATTGGAGACCCAGTACTTC; cdr3_aa: CASKTGGLETQYF; v_call: TRBV12-3/TRBV12-4; clone_size: .; d_call: .; j_call: TRBJ2-5
cdr3_nt: TGTGCTAGTGGTTTGTCGTTCGGGGGGTGGTCAAACATTCAGTACTTC; cdr3_aa: CASGLSFGGWSNIQYF; v_call: TRBV12-5; clone_size: .; d_call: TRBD2; j_call: TRBJ2-4
cdr3_nt: TGTGCCAGCAGCCTGACAGTCAACTATGGCTACACCTTC; cdr3_aa: CASSLTVNYGYTF; v_call: TRBV11-3; clone_size: .; d_call: .; j_call: TRBJ1-2
cdr3_nt: TGTGCCAGCATTGACGTTGACACTGAAGCTTTCTTT; cdr3_aa: CASIDVDTEAFF; v_call: TRBV7-9; clone_size: .; d_call: .; j_call: TRBJ1-1
cdr3_nt: TGTGCCAGCTCACTTGACTATGGCTACACCTTC; cdr3_aa: CASSLDYGYTF; v_call: TRBV18; clone_size: .; d_call: .; j_call: TRBJ1-2
cdr3_nt: TGTGCCAGCAGCCAAGCTACGGGACAGGGAAGCGAAAAACTGTTTTTT; cdr3_aa: CASSQATGQGSEKLFF; v_call: TRBV14; clone_size: few; d_call: TRBD1; j_call: TRBJ1-4
cdr3_nt: TGTGCCAGCAGTGACGACAGCTACGAGCAGTACTTC; cdr3_aa: CASSDDSYEQYF; v_call: TRBV12-3/TRBV12-4; clone_size: .; d_call: .; j_call: TRBJ2-7
cdr3_nt: TGTGCCAGCTCAGGACAGGGCGTCTCCTACGAGCAGTACTTC; cdr3_aa: CASSGQGVSYEQYF; v_call: TRBV18; clone_size: .; d_call: TRBD1; j_call: TRBJ2-7
cdr3_nt: TGTGCCAGCAGGGAGGGTCAGAGGAACACTGAAGCTTTCTTT; cdr3_aa: CASREGQRNTEAFF; v_call: TRBV5-4; clone_size: .; d_call: .; j_call: TRBJ1-1
cdr3_nt: TGTGCCAGCAGCTTAAACCGGGGCTCGCCCCAGCATTTT; cdr3_aa: CASSLNRGSPQHF; v_call: TRBV11-2; clone_size: .; d_call: .; j_call: TRBJ1-5
cdr3_nt: TGTGCCAGCAGCGCGGGAGGGCTCACAGATACGCAGTATTTT; cdr3_aa: CASSAGGLTDTQYF; v_call: TRBV6-5; clone_size: .; d_call: TRBD2; j_call: TRBJ2-3
cdr3_nt: TGTGCCAGCAGCTTACGTCTGAGCACTGAAGCTTTCTTT; cdr3_aa: CASSLRLSTEAFF; v_call: TRBV7-8; clone_size: many; d_call: .; j_call: TRBJ1-1
cdr3_nt: TGCAGCGTCGCCCAGGGTACCAACTATGGCTACACCTTC; cdr3_aa: CSVAQGTNYGYTF; v_call: TRBV29-1; clone_size: .; d_call: .; j_call: TRBJ1-2
cdr3_nt: TGTGCCAGTGATGGGACAGGGATAGCGTTCAGCAATCAGCCCCAGCATTTT; cdr3_aa: CASDGTGIAFSNQPQHF; v_call: TRBV19; clone_size: .; d_call: TRBD1; j_call: TRBJ1-5
cdr3_nt: TGTGCCAGCAGCTCAAGGGTCGCCCTGAACGAGCAGTACTTC; cdr3_aa: CASSSRVALNEQYF; v_call: TRBV11-2; clone_size: .; d_call: .; j_call: TRBJ2-7
cdr3_nt: TGTGCCAGCAGCTCAACCTCGAGTTTCACAGATACGCAGTATTTT; cdr3_aa: CASSSTSSFTDTQYF; v_call: TRBV11-1; clone_size: .; d_call: .; j_call: TRBJ2-3
cdr3_nt: TGTGCCAGCAGCCCATTCGTAGGGTCCTACAATGAGCAGTTCTTC; cdr3_aa: CASSPFVGSYNEQFF; v_call: TRBV7-6; clone_size: .; d_call: .; j_call: TRBJ2-1
cdr3_nt: TGCGCCAGCAGCTTGGGCAGGGGGCGAGAGACCCAGTACTTC; cdr3_aa: CASSLGRGRETQYF; v_call: TRBV5-1; clone_size: .; d_call: TRBD1; j_call: TRBJ2-5
cdr3_nt: TGTGCCAGCAGTCCGGGGGGGTCCGTCTACGAGCAGTACTTC; cdr3_aa: CASSPGGSVYEQYF; v_call: TRBV6-6; clone_size: .; d_call: TRBD2; j_call: TRBJ2-7
cdr3_nt: TGTGCCAGCAGTTACTCGACTGGGTGGAGGGGCCATGGCTACACCTTC; cdr3_aa: CASSYSTGWRGHGYTF; v_call: TRBV6-5; clone_size: .; d_call: .; j_call: TRBJ1-2
cdr3_nt: TGCGCCAGCAGCCTAACTGACATGCCCATAGGTGAGCAGTTCTTC; cdr3_aa: CASSLTDMPIGEQFF; v_call: TRBV4-1; clone_size: once; d_call: .; j_call: TRBJ2-1
cdr3_nt: TGCGCCAGCAGCCAAGAGGTGGGAGCCTACGAGCAGTACTTC; cdr3_aa: CASSQEVGAYEQYF; v_call: TRBV4-1; clone_size: many; d_call: .; j_call: TRBJ2-7
cdr3_nt: TGTGCCAGCAGCTTCGGACGGACTAGCTCCGGGGAGCTGTTTTTT; cdr3_aa: CASSFGRTSSGELFF; v_call: TRBV11-3; clone_size: once; d_call: TRBD2; j_call: TRBJ2-2
cdr3_nt: TGTGCCACCAGCGGAACAAGACAGGCTAGCAATCAGCCCCAGCATTTT; cdr3_aa: CATSGTRQASNQPQHF; v_call: TRBV15; clone_size: .; d_call: .; j_call: TRBJ1-5
cdr3_nt: TGTGCCACCAGTGATACAGATACGCAGTATTTT; cdr3_aa: CATSDTDTQYF; v_call: TRBV24-1; clone_size: .; d_call: .; j_call: TRBJ2-3
cdr3_nt: TGTGCCAGCAGTCCCGAGCAACTTGGTCAGCCCCAGCATTTT; cdr3_aa: CASSPEQLGQPQHF; v_call: TRBV27; clone_size: .; d_call: .; j_call: TRBJ1-5